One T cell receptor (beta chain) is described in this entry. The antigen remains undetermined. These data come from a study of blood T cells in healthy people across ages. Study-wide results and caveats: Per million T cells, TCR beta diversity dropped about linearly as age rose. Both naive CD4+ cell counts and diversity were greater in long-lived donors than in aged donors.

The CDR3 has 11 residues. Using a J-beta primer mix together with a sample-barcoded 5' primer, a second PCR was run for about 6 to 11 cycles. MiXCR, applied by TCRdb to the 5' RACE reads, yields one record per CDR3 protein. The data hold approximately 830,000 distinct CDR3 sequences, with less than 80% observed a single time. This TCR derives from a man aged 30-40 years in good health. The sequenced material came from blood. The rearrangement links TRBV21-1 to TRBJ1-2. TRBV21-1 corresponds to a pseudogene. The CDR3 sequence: CASSKVPAVTF. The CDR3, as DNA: TGTGCCAGCAGCAAAGTGCCGGCGGTCACCTTC.